The sequence of this T cell receptor (beta chain) was determined in a study of T cell responses to AZD1222 COVID-19 vaccine. Sequenced by immunoSEQ multiplex PCR; TCRdb stores in-frame clones only, minus some. The table shows 70,000 to 95,000 clones, with roughly 90% occurring only once. Looked up from germline, CDR1 is MNHEY and CDR2 is SMNVEV (reference sequence). V dropped 2 bases and J dropped 2 bases, with 19 bases sitting between them. This CDR3 has 18 residues. Here the sequenced sample was peripheral blood, taken 28 days after the second AZD1222 dose. The rearrangement links TRBV27 to TRBJ2-1; perhaps TRBD2 as D (7 bases). This receptor was obtained from an adult who received the AZD1222 COVID-19 vaccine. DNA for the CDR3: TGTGCCAGCAGTTTAGGAGGGCCGGGGGGCGGCACCTACAATGAGCAGTTCTTC. This gives the protein CASSLGGPGGGTYNEQFF.